This TCR beta chain was recorded in a study of T cells in localized non-small cell lung cancer. Study findings and constraints: Within adjacent lung there appeared a median around 60 of the top 100 tumor clones.

CDR1 and CDR2 (germline): LNHDA, SQIVND (reference sequence). V lost 1 base and J 1 base, leaving 7 bases between the germline ends. This CDR3 comprises 14 residues. The table came from immunoSEQ multiplex PCR; TCRdb's copy has only in-frame clones and leaves some out. The sample holds around 83,000 clones, over 70% seen once. Concerning this clone itself: Its cognate antigen is unknown.

The TCR comes from a man between 40 and 69 years old with stage II squamous cell lung carcinoma. The chain carries TRBV19 and TRBJ1-1; no clear D gene. The sample was PBMCs, taken before any cancer treatment. As DNA, the CDR3 is TGTGCCAGTAGTATAGCGTCCCCGAACACTGAAGCTTTCTTT. This encodes CASSIASPNTEAFF. The full variable domain, its missing parts supplied by reference TRBV19 and TRBJ1-1, is DGGITQSPKYLFRKEGQNVTLSCEQNLNHDAMYWYRQDPGQGLRLIYYSQIVNDFQKGDIAEGYSVSREKKESFPLTVTSAQKNPTAFYLCASSIASPNTEAFFGQGTRLTVV.